A selection of T cell receptor beta chains follows, all from one sample in a study of human T cells and chemical hapten exposure. TCRdb redid the calling of the RACE reads with MiXCR, one entry per CDR3 protein. The sample yields some 350,000 distinct CDR3 sequences, around 6.9% seen once. Sequencing was performed on whole blood, taken in connection with sensitization to the hapten diphenylcyclopropenone (DPC). Receptor source: a woman aged 18-29 years with alopecia areata. Some clones in this sample may be carry-over from other donors' samples. Each CDR3 is given with its conserved first and last residue. Fields, in order: V gene, CDR3 length, J gene, D gene, clone size, CDR3 DNA, CDR3 protein. A D gene is named only where the DNA matches it firmly. Not every row has a clone size; where given, it reads once, few, many or a size class.

TRBV4-2	14	TRBJ1-5	NA	many	TGTGCCAGCAGCCAAGGTGAGGGGGGCCAGCCCCAGCATTTT	CASSQGEGGQPQHF
TRBV2	15	TRBJ2-1	TRBD2	NA	TGTGCCAGCAGGGCCCTAGCGGGGGTTAACAATGAGCAGTTCTTC	CASRALAGVNNEQFF
TRBV3-1	19	TRBJ1-5	NA	few	TGTGCCAGCAGCCAAGAGGGGAAAGGCCCCCCAAGCCTGAATCAGCCCCAGCATTTT	CASSQEGKGPPSLNQPQHF
TRBV7-6	16	TRBJ1-1	NA	many	TGTGCCAGCAGCTTAAGGTCCGTACTCGCCGGGACGGAAGCTTTCTTT	CASSLRSVLAGTEAFF
TRBV11-1	14	TRBJ1-1	NA	NA	TGTGCCAGCAGCTTACAGGGTGGGGCTTCTGAAGCTTTCTTT	CASSLQGGASEAFF
TRBV12-3/TRBV12-4	14	TRBJ1-2	NA	few	TGTGCCAGCAGTTCCCCACAGCCTAACTATGGCTACACCTTC	CASSSPQPNYGYTF
TRBV20-1	13	TRBJ1-1	TRBD1	NA	TGCAGTGCCGTGGGACAGGGGGTTTCTGAAGCTTTCTTT	CSAVGQGVSEAFF
TRBV7-9	14	TRBJ2-7	NA	many	TGTGCCAGCAGCTCGCGGGACACAGGGTACGAGCAGTACTTC	CASSSRDTGYEQYF
TRBV12-3/TRBV12-4	14	TRBJ2-1	NA	many	TGTGCCAGCAGTTTCGGAACCGGTGGTTATGAGCAGTTCTTC	CASSFGTGGYEQFF
TRBV4-3	18	TRBJ2-3	TRBD2	NA	TGCGCCAGCAGCCAAGATATTAGCGGGGGGGCGAGACCAGATACGCAGTATTTT	CASSQDISGGARPDTQYF
TRBV5-1	17	TRBJ2-6	TRBD1	NA	TGCGCCAGCAGCTTGAGACAGGGGGCCGACGGGGCCAACGTCCTGACTTTC	CASSLRQGADGANVLTF
TRBV4-2	15	TRBJ2-7	TRBD1	few	TGTGCCAGCAGCCGAGGACAGGGGGCCTCCTACGAGCAGTACTTC	CASSRGQGASYEQYF
TRBV7-3	18	TRBJ2-6	TRBD1	NA	TGTGCCAGCAGCTTAAGTACAGGGGGACTCTCTGGGGCCAACGTCCTGACTTTC	CASSLSTGGLSGANVLTF
TRBV6-5	16	TRBJ2-6	NA	NA	TGTGCCAGCAGTTCCCCAGGGAGCTCTGGGGCCAACGTCCTGACTTTC	CASSSPGSSGANVLTF
TRBV6-2/TRBV6-3	17	TRBJ2-7	NA	many	TGTGCCAGCAGTTACACGGCAGGGCGGGGGCCTGCCTGGGAGCAGTACTTC	CASSYTAGRGPAWEQYF
TRBV12-3/TRBV12-4	12	TRBJ2-1	NA	many	TGTGCCAGCAGTTTTCAGATGGGCGAGCAGTTCTTC	CASSFQMGEQFF
TRBV5-4	14	TRBJ1-1	NA	many	TGTGCCAGCAGCTTGGGGACCTGGGGCACTGAAGCTTTCTTT	CASSLGTWGTEAFF
TRBV7-9	15	TRBJ1-4	NA	many	TGTGCCAGCAGCTCCGCCGTATCTAGGGGTGAAAAACTGTTTTTT	CASSSAVSRGEKLFF
TRBV28	16	TRBJ2-7	TRBD1	many	TGTGCCAGCAGTTTCAGGGGGCGCATTCCTCTCTACGAGCAGTACTTC	CASSFRGRIPLYEQYF
TRBV6-5	15	TRBJ2-6	NA	few	TGTGCCAGCAGGGACGACAGTGCCGGGGCCAACGTCCTGACTTTC	CASRDDSAGANVLTF
TRBV4-3	14	TRBJ2-5	NA	NA	TGCGCCAGCAGCCCCGGCGGGACCCCAGAGACCCAGTACTTC	CASSPGGTPETQYF
TRBV7-8	13	TRBJ1-1	NA	few	TGTGCCAGCAGCTTAGTGGACCGGGCTGAAGCTTTCTTT	CASSLVDRAEAFF
TRBV7-2	15	TRBJ2-3	TRBD2	NA	TGTGCCAGCAGCCCGACTAGCGGGGGTTGGGATACGCAGTATTTT	CASSPTSGGWDTQYF
TRBV12-3/TRBV12-4	15	TRBJ1-2	TRBD1	NA	TGTGCCAGCAGTTTAGGCCGAGGGACAGCCTATGGCTACACCTTC	CASSLGRGTAYGYTF
TRBV6-2/TRBV6-3	14	TRBJ1-5	NA	few	TGTGCCAGCAGGGACGGGGGCGGCGGGCAGCCCCAGCATTTT	CASRDGGGGQPQHF
TRBV5-1	14	TRBJ1-6	TRBD1	many	TGCGCCAGCAGCGCGGGACAGGCCCATTCACCCCTCCACTTT	CASSAGQAHSPLHF
TRBV5-1	14	TRBJ2-7	NA	many	TGCGCCAGCCGGGAACCCGGGTGGAGCTACGGGCAGTACTTC	CASREPGWSYGQYF
TRBV5-1	15	TRBJ2-7	TRBD2	NA	TGCGCCAGCAGCTTGGCTGCGGGGGACTCCTACGAGCAGTACTTC	CASSLAAGDSYEQYF
TRBV28	13	TRBJ1-4	TRBD1	few	TGTGCCAGCAGGACAGGGATGAATGAAAAACTGTTTTTT	CASRTGMNEKLFF
TRBV6-2/TRBV6-3	15	TRBJ2-1	TRBD1	many	TGTGCCAGCAGTTACCCCGGGACAGGGGGTAATGAGCAGTTCTTC	CASSYPGTGGNEQFF
TRBV2	16	TRBJ1-4	NA	NA	TGTGCCAGCAGTGAAAGGAGGGGGACGTTCGGGGAAAAACTGTTTTTT	CASSERRGTFGEKLFF
TRBV6-2/TRBV6-3	14	TRBJ1-4	NA	few	TGTGCCAGCAGTGGTTATCGGCTTAATGAAAAACTGTTTTTT	CASSGYRLNEKLFF
TRBV6-5	15	TRBJ2-7	NA	NA	TGTGCCAGCAGTTACTCCCGGATAGGTCCGTTTGAGCAGTACTTC	CASSYSRIGPFEQYF
TRBV3-1	19	TRBJ1-3	TRBD1	NA	TGTGCCAGCAGCCAAGGTGCAGGGGGCCTCAGCTCTTGGGGAAACACCATATATTTT	CASSQGAGGLSSWGNTIYF
TRBV4-3	17	TRBJ1-2	TRBD1	few	TGCGCCAGCAGCCACGGTATCTCTGGGACAGACAACTATGGCTACACCTTC	CASSHGISGTDNYGYTF
TRBV12-3/TRBV12-4	17	TRBJ1-2	TRBD1	few	TGTGCCAGCAGTTTAGGGCCGCCGGGACAGCGAACCTATGGCTACACCTTC	CASSLGPPGQRTYGYTF
TRBV3-1	15	TRBJ2-7	TRBD1	few	TGTGCCAGCAGCCTGGGGGTCGGACAGGGGAGCGAGCAGTACTTC	CASSLGVGQGSEQYF
TRBV29-1	18	TRBJ2-3	NA	NA	TGCAGCGTTGAAGTCAGGCCCCGCGGCGGGTCCCTCCCCGATACGCAGTATTTT	CSVEVRPRGGSLPDTQYF
TRBV6-5	12	TRBJ2-6	NA	few	TGTGCCAGCCTTGACGGGGCCAACGTCCTGACTTTC	CASLDGANVLTF
TRBV7-2	16	TRBJ2-7	NA	few	TGTGCCAGCAGCTTAGCCCGAGCGGACCGCTCCTACGAGCAGTACTTC	CASSLARADRSYEQYF
TRBV5-1	16	TRBJ1-1	TRBD1	few	TGCGCCAGCAGCCTGGTGTCACAGGGGGGAAGTACTGAAGCTTTCTTT	CASSLVSQGGSTEAFF
TRBV28	15	TRBJ2-3	NA	many	TGTGCCAGCAGTTTACTTACACCCTACACAGATACGCAGTATTTT	CASSLLTPYTDTQYF
TRBV13	14	TRBJ1-6	NA	NA	TGTGCCAGCAGCTTTGGGGGACGGTATTCACCCCTCCACTTT	CASSFGGRYSPLHF
TRBV27	19	TRBJ1-6	TRBD1	NA	TGTGCCAGCAGTTTTTCCCAGGACAGGAGGAGCTCCTATAATTCACCCCTCCACTTT	CASSFSQDRRSSYNSPLHF